This T cell receptor beta chain was sequenced in a study of blood T cell repertoires in COVID-19. About the study: Sites across the United States, Italy and Spain contributed samples from acute and convalescent COVID-19.

Measured with immunoSEQ multiplex PCR; TCRdb has only the in-frame clones, and not every one. The sample yields 200,000 or so clones, approximately 89% seen once. This clone was recorded once. V was cut by 0 bases and J by 9 bases, with 9 bases left in between. CDR1 and CDR2 from the germline V gene are SGHDN and FVKESK. The CDR3 covers 13 residues. In terms of age and location, participants ranged from roughly 18 to 90 years and lived in around 22 US areas. V is TRBV14 and J is TRBJ1-5; no definite D call. This TCR was sampled from a woman between 40 and 50 years old with acute COVID-19. Sequencing input: PBMCs or T cells enriched from blood (not recorded which). CDR3 nucleotides: TGTGCCAGCAGCCAAGATCTGCAGTCGCCCCAGCATTTT. The encoded protein is CASSQDLQSPQHF.